This paragraph reports one T cell receptor (beta chain). The antigen is undetermined. The CDR3 has 14 amino acids. J was trimmed by 4 bases and V by 7 bases; bases with no gene match: 9. The germline CDR1 and CDR2 sequences are SQVTM and ANQGSEA. This entry belongs to a study of cytomegalovirus exposure and HLA in healthy donors. About the research overall: Around 200 million T cells yielded 100 million to 130 million unique TCR beta sequences, as an earlier analysis found. Study-wide results and caveats: Later analysis demonstrated an association between a missense DCLRE1C variant and TCR beta V- and J-gene trimming.

Researchers ran the PCR with 60 Vbeta and 13 Jbeta primers. This table comes from immunoSEQ multiplex PCR, and its TCRdb copy is limited to in-frame clones, with some not included. The sample yields approximately 32,000 clones, 90% to 95% seen once. The sequence was obtained from a young woman in good health and CMV-seronegative. Input material: PBMCs. The gene calls are TRBV29-1 and TRBJ2-2; 7 bases match TRBD1. The CDR3: CSGSGTDFTGELFF. The CDR3 region has the DNA TGCAGCGGCTCCGGGACAGACTTCACCGGGGAGCTGTTTTTT.